The next 6 T cell receptor beta chains were all read from a single sample in a study of post-analysis software for immune sequencing data. Study findings and constraints: Several TRBV segments occurring more often in patients than controls included TRBV5-6, TRBV5-1 and TRBV20-1.

Unique molecular identifiers were built into the TCR beta cDNA libraries. MiXCR, run by TCRdb on the PCR reads, gives a single entry per CDR3 protein. The data hold roughly 540,000 distinct CDR3 sequences, with 34% observed a single time. No antigen is known for these receptors. The sample was blood. These receptors originate from a girl under 18 with multiple sclerosis.

The rearrangement joins TRBV6-6 to TRBJ2-1; TRBD1 or TRBD2 may be the D gene (5 bases each). The J call may be incorrect, as the DNA end agrees better with TRBJ2-7. Germline CDR1 reads MNHNY; CDR2 reads SVGAGI (reference sequence). The length of the CDR3 is 16 residues. The CDR3: CASSPPRDGAYNEQYF. CDR3 coding DNA: TGTGCCAGCAGCCCCCCCCGGGACGGTGCGTACAATGAGCAGTACTTC.

This clonotype was detected a few times. The chain recombines TRBV29-1 with TRBJ2-3, with D perhaps matching TRBD1 (5 bases). The length of the CDR3 is 13 residues. The germline V and J ends were trimmed by 3 bases and 4 bases, with 11 bases remaining between them. The germline V gene has CDR1 SQVTM and CDR2 ANQGSEA. CDR3 nucleotide sequence: TGCAGCGTTGAGACAGCTGGGGCAGATACGCAGTATTTT. Protein: CSVETAGADTQYF.

On this clonotype: A much larger clone differs by one base, so this may be a read error. This chain links TRBV7-2 with TRBJ1-2; 9 bases match TRBD1. Germline lookup yields CDR1 SGHTA and CDR2 FQGNSA. The CDR3 extends over 15 amino acids. Germline trimming cut 4 bases from V and 8 bases from J; bases unmatched to any gene: 11. The CDR3: CASSSRTGARGGYTF. The CDR3 DNA is TGTGCCAGCAGCTCCCGGACAGGGGCCCGAGGAGGCTACACCTTC. Full variable domain (missing parts from reference TRBV7-2 and TRBJ1-2): GAGVSQSPSNKVTEKGKDVELRCDPISGHTALYWYRQSLGQGLEFLIYFQGNSAPDKSGLPSDRFSAERTGGSVSTLTIQRTQQEDSAVYLCASSSRTGARGGYTFGSGTRLTVV.

This clonotype came up a few times. The rearrangement uses TRBV5-1 and TRBJ1-2, with a tentative D call TRBD1 (6 bases). This CDR3 contains 14 residues. V lost 9 bases and J 2 bases, leaving 17 bases between the germline ends. Looked up from germline, CDR1 is SGHRS and CDR2 is YFSETQ. This chain's CDR3 is CATSHGGGNYGYTF. CDR3 in DNA: TGCGCCACCTCCCATGGCGGGGGCAACTATGGCTACACCTTC. The full variable domain, its missing parts supplied by reference TRBV5-1 and TRBJ1-2, is KAGVTQTPRYLIKTRGQQVTLSCSPISGHRSVSWYQQTPGQGLQFLFEYFSETQRNKGNFPGRFSGRQFSNSRSEMNVSTLELGDSALYLCATSHGGGNYGYTFGSGTRLTVV.

The chain joins TRBV15 to TRBJ2-7, with D perhaps TRBD2 (6 bases). The tail of the sequence fits TRBJ2-5 better, so the J call may be wrong. In germline, CDR1 is LNHNV, CDR2 YYDKDF (reference sequence). The CDR3 spans 17 residues. The CDR3 sequence is CATSRDRKEGMWETQYF. The CDR3 DNA reads as TGTGCCACCAGCAGAGATCGAAAGGAGGGTATGTGGGAGACCCAGTACTTC.

The chain has TRBV12-3 or TRBV12-4 and TRBJ1-5; 8 nucleotides agree with TRBD1. This CDR3 has 15 residues. The J segment lost 2 bases and the V segment lost 1 base, leaving 1 base of the junction unmatched. CDR3 loop: CASSLVDRGNQPQHF. In nucleotides, the CDR3 is TGTGCCAGCAGTTTAGTGGACAGGGGCAATCAGCCCCAGCATTTT.